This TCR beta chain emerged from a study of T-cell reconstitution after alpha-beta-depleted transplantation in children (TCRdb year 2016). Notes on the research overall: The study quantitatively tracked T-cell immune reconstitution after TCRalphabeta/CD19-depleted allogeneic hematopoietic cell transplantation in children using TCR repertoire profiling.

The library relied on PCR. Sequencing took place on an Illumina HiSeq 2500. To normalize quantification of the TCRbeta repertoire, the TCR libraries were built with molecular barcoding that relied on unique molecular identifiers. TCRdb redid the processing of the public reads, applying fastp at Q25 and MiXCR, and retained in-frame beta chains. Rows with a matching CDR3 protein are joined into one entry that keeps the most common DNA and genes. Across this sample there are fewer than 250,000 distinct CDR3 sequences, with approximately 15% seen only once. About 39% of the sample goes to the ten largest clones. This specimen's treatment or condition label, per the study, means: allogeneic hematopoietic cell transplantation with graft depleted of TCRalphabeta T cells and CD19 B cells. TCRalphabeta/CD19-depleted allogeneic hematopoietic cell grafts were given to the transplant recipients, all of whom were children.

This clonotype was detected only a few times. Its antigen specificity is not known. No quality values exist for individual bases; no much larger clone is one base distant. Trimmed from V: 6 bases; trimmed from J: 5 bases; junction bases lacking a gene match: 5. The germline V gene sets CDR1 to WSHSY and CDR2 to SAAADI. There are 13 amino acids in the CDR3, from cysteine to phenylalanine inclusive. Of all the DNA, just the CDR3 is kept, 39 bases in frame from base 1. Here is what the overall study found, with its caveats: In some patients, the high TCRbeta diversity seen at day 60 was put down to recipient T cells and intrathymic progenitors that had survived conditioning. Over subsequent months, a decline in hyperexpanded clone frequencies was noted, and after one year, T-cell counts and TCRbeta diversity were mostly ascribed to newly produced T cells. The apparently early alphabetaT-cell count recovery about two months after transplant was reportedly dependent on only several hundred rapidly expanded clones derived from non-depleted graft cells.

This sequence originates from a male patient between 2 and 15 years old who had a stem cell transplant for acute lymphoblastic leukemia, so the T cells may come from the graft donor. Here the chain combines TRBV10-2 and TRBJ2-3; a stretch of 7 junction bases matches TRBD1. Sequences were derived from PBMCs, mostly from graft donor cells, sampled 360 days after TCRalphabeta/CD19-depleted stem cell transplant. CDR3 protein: CASRGDSGDTQYF. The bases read TGCGCCAGCAGGGGGGACAGCGGAGATACGCAGTATTTT.